These 5 T cell receptor beta chains came from one sample sequenced in a study of T cell responses to AZD1222 COVID-19 vaccine. The method was immunoSEQ multiplex PCR; TCRdb's version includes in-frame clones alone and lacks a portion of them. The sample yields 80,000 to 100,000 clones, approximately 86% seen once. The starting material was peripheral blood, obtained 28 days after the second AZD1222 dose. These receptors were obtained from an adult who received the AZD1222 COVID-19 vaccine.

The rearrangement joins TRBV28 to TRBJ1-6; unclear D gene. Germline V gene data show CDR1 as MDHEN and CDR2 as SYDVKM. The CDR3 contains 17 residues. V lost 7 bases to trimming and J lost 0 bases, with 16 bases between them. The CDR3: CASTPPRLSSYNSPLHF. CDR3 sequence (DNA): TGTGCCAGCACCCCCCCCCGACTGAGCTCCTATAATTCACCCCTCCACTTT. The entire variable domain, with the rest obtained from reference TRBV28 and TRBJ1-6, is as follows: DVKVTQSSRYLVKRTGEKVFLECVQDMDHENMFWYRQDPGLGLRLIYFSYDVKMKEKGDIPEGYSVSREKKERFSLILESASTNQTSMYLCASTPPRLSSYNSPLHFGNGTRLTVT.

The gene calls are TRBV6-2 or TRBV6-3 and TRBJ2-6; D call uncertain. The CDR3 spans 19 residues. V lost 3 bases, J lost 0 bases, and 18 bases lay in between. Germline V gene lookup returns CDR1 MNHEY and CDR2 SVGEGT. The CDR3 here is CASSYSGWGRSSGANVLTF. CDR3 coding DNA: TGTGCCAGCAGTTATAGTGGATGGGGTAGATCCTCTGGGGCCAACGTCCTGACTTTC.

The chain uses TRBV19 and TRBJ2-7; D perhaps matches TRBD2 (6 bases). The germline V gene encodes CDR1 LNHDA and CDR2 SQIVND (reference sequence). The CDR3 consists of 13 residues. V dropped 6 bases and J dropped 8 bases, with 17 bases sitting between them. The CDR3 nucleotides are TGTGCCAGTAGCCCCCCGGGGGTTGTTCAGCAGTACTTC. Its protein is CASSPPGVVQQYF.

The J gene is TRBJ1-2, the V gene TRBV2; no definite D call. Trimming removed 7 bases at V and 6 bases at J, with 12 bases between. The CDR3 totals 12 residues. Germline V gene data show CDR1 as SNHLY and CDR2 as FYNNEI. CDR3 amino acids: CASIPGRDGYTF. Written as DNA, the CDR3 is TGTGCCAGCATTCCGGGCCGAGATGGCTACACCTTC.

The rearrangement links TRBV9 to TRBJ2-1; D not certain. Germline CDR1 and CDR2: SGDLS and YYNGEE. CDR3 length: 14 amino acids. Between the trimmed V and J ends, which lost 0 bases and 5 bases, there was a span of 9 bases. CDR3 amino acids: CASSVEGKHNEQFF. In nucleotides, the CDR3 is TGTGCCAGCAGCGTAGAAGGAAAGCACAATGAGCAGTTCTTC.